This TCR beta chain originates from a study of tumor-infiltrating lymphocytes in primary liver carcinoma. This clonotype was seen once. Germline is not matched at one junction end, which may reflect a read error. Co-extracting RNA and DNA was done with about 20-33 mg of unsorted bulk tissue as input. The CDR3 length is 15 residues. CDR1 and CDR2 (germline): MGHRA, YSYEKL. Making TCR beta cDNA involved approximately 480 ng total RNA and a constant-region primer. Libraries covering TCR beta were generated through three nested multiplex PCR rounds (using a slightly modified ARM-PCR). The study ran its first two PCR rounds for approximately 10 cycles each, using TRBV1-TRBV30 forward primers and a C-beta reverse primer. One entry per CDR3 protein, called by TCRdb with MiXCR from the multiplex PCR reads. This sample has about 84,000 distinct CDR3 sequences, with 72% found just once.

Sequenced material: liver tumor tissue from sampling region 1. Subset meaning: tumor region T1, superior pole. The chain carries TRBV4-1 and TRBJ1-4; D not resolved. This TCR derives from a man aged 35-49 years with primary liver carcinoma and hepatitis B virus infection. The CDR3 reads CASSLEEWATEKLFF. The CDR3 DNA sequence: TGTGCCAGCAGCCTAGAAGAATGGGCTACTGAAAAACTGTTTTTT.